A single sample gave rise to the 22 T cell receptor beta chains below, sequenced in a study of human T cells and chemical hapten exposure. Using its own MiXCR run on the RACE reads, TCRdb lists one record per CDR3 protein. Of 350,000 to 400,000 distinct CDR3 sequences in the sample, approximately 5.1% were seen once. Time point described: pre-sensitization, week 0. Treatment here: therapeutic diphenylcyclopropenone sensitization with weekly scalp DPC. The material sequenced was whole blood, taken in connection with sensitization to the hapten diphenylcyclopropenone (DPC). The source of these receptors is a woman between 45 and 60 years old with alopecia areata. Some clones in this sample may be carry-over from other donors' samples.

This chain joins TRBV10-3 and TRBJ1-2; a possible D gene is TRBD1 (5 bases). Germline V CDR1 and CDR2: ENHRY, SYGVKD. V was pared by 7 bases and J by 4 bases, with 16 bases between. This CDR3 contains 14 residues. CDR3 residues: CAIKQGQGGYGYTF. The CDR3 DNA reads TGTGCCATCAAGCAAGGCCAGGGAGGCTATGGCTACACCTTC.

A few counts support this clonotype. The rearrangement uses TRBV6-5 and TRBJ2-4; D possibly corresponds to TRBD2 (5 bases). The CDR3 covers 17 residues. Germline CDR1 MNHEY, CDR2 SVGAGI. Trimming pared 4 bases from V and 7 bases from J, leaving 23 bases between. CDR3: CASSSYDPRAGLNIQYF. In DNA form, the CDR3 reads TGTGCCAGCAGTTCCTATGATCCTAGGGCGGGCCTCAACATTCAGTACTTC.

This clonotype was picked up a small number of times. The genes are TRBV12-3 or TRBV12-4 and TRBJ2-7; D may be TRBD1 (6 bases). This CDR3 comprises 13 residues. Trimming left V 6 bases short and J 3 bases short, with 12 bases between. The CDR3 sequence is CASSKGELYEQYF. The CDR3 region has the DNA TGTGCCAGCAGCAAGGGGGAACTCTACGAGCAGTACTTC.

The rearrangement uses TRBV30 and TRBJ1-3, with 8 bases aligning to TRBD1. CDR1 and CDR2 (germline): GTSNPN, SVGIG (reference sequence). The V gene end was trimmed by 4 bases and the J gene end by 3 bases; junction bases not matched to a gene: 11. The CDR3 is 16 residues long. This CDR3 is CAWTRMQGAGGNTIYF. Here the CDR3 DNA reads TGTGCCTGGACCAGAATGCAGGGGGCCGGTGGAAACACCATATATTTT.

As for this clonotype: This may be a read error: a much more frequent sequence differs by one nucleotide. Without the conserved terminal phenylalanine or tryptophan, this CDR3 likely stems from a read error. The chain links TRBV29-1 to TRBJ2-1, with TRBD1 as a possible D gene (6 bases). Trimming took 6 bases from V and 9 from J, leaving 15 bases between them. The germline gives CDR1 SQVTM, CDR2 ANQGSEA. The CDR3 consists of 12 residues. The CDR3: CSVGQGYGEQFI. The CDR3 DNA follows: TGCAGCGTAGGTCAGGGGTACGGTGAGCAGTTCATC.

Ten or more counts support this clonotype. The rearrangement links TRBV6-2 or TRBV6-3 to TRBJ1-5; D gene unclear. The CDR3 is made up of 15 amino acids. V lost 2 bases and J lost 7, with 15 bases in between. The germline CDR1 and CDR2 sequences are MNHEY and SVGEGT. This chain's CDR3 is CASSYVERGNQPQHF. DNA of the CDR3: TGTGCCAGCAGTTACGTGGAAAGAGGGAACCAGCCCCAGCATTTT.

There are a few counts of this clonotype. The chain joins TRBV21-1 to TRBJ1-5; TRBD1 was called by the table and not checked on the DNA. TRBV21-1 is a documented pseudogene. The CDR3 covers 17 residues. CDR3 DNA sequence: TGTGCCAGCAGCCAAAGCAGGCGGACAGGGGGAGGCCAGCCCCAGCATTTT. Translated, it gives CASSQSRRTGGGQPQHF.

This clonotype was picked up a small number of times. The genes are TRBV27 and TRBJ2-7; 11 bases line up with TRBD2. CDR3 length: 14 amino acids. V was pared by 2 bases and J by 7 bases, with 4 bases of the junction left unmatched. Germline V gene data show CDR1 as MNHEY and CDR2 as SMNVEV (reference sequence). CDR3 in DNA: TGTGCCAGCAGTTTACTAGCGGGAGGTCGGGAGCAGTACTTC. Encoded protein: CASSLLAGGREQYF.

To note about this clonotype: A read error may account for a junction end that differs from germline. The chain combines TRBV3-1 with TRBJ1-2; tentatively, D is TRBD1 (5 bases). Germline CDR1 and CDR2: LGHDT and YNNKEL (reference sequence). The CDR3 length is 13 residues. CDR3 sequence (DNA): TGTGCCAGCAGCCTCCTAACGGGACGGACCCTCGCCTTC. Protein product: CASSLLTGRTLAF.

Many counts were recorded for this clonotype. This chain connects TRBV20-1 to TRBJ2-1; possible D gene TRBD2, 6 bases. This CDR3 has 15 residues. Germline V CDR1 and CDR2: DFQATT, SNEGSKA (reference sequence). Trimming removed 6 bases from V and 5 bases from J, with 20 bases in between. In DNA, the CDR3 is TGCAGTGCCCTGGTAGGAGGGGCACAGAACAATGAGCAGTTCTTC. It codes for CSALVGGAQNNEQFF.

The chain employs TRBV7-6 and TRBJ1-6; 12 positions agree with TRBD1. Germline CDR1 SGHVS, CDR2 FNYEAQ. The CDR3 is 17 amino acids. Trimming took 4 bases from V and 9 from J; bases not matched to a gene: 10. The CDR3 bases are TGTGCCAGCAGCTCCGGGACAGGGGGCCTGAGAGGTTCACCCCTCCACTTT. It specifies CASSSGTGGLRGSPLHF.

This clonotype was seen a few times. The CDR3 loop reads CASSLREDYEQYF. CDR3 coding DNA: TGTGCCAGCAGCTTAAGGGAAGATTACGAGCAGTACTTC. The chain employs TRBV7-9 and TRBJ2-7; D unresolved. V was cut by 2 bases and J by 4 bases, with 9 bases left in between. This CDR3 is built from 13 residues. From germline, CDR1 is SEHNR and CDR2 FQNEAQ (reference sequence).

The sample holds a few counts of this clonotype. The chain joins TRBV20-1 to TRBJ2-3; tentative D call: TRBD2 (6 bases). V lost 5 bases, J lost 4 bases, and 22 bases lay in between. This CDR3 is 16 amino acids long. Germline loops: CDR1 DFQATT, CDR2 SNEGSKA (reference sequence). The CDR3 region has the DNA TGCAGTGCTTCCCGGCCGGGACTGGGGGTTGCAGATACGCAGTATTTT. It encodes CSASRPGLGVADTQYF.

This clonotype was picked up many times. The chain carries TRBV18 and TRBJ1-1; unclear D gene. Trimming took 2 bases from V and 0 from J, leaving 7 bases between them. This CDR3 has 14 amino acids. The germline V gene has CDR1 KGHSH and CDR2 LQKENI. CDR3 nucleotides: TGTGCCAGCTCACCATCCGGACTGAACACTGAAGCTTTCTTT. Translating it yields CASSPSGLNTEAFF. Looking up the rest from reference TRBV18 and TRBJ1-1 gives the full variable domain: NAGVMQNPRHLVRRRGQEARLRCSPMKGHSHVYWYRQLPEEGLKFMVYLQKENIIDESGMPKERFSAEFPKEGPSILRIQQVVRGDSAAYFCASSPSGLNTEAFFGQGTRLTVV.

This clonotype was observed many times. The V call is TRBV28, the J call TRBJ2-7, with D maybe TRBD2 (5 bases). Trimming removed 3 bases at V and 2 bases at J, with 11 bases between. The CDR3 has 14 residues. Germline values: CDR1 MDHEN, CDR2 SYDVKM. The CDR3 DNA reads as TGTGCCAGCAGTTTGGCGACTACCCCCTACGAGCAGTACTTC. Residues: CASSLATTPYEQYF.

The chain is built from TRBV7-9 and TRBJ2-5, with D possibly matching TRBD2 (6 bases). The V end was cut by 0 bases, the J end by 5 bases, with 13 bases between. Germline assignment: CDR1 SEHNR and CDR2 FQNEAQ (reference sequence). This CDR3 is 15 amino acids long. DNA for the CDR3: TGTGCCAGCAGCTTAGCCCAGGGAGGAGTTGAGACCCAGTACTTC. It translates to CASSLAQGGVETQYF.

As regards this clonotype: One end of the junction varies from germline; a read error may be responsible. The CDR3 DNA reads TGTGCCAGCAGATACTCGGTGGGGACAGGCGCCGGCAATGAGCAGTTCTTC. It specifies CASRYSVGTGAGNEQFF. The J gene is TRBJ2-1, the V gene TRBV6-6; 8 bases agree with TRBD1. The CDR3 runs to 17 residues. Looked up from germline, CDR1 is MNHNY and CDR2 is SVGAGI (reference sequence).

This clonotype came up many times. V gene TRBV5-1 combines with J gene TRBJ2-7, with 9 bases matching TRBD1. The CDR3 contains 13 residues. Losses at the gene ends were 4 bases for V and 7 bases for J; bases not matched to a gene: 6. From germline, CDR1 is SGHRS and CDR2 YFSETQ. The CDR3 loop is CASSGTGSREQYF. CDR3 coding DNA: TGCGCCAGCAGCGGGACAGGGAGCCGGGAGCAGTACTTC.

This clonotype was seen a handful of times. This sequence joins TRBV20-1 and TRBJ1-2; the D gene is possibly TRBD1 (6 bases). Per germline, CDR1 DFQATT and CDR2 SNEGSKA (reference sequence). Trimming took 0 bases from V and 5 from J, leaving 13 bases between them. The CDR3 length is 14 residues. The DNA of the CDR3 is TGCAGTGCTAGAGATCCAGGACAGAAGTATGGCTACACCTTC. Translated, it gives CSARDPGQKYGYTF.

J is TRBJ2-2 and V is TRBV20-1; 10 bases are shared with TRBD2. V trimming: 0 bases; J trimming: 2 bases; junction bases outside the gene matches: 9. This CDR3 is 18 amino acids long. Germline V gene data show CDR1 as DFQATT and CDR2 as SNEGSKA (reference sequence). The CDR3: CSARDHGSGRSNTGELFF. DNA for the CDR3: TGCAGTGCTAGAGATCACGGTAGCGGGAGGTCCAACACCGGGGAGCTGTTTTTT.

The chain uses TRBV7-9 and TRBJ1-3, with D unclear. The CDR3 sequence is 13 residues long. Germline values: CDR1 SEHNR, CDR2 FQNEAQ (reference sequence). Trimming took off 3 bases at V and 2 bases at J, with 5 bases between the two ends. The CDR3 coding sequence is TGTGCCAGCAGCTTGAGGCCTGGAAACACCATATATTTT. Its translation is CASSLRPGNTIYF.

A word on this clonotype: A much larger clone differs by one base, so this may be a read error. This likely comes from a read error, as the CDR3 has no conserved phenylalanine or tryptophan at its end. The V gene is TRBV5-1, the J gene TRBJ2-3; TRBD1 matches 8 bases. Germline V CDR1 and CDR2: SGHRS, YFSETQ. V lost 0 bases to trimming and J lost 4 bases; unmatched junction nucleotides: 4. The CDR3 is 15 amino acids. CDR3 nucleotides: TGCGCCAGCAGCTTGGCCAGGGGGCGGCCAGATACGCAGTATCTT. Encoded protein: CASSLARGRPDTQYL.